Below are 24 T cell receptor beta chains sequenced from a single sample in a study of shared clonotypes between healthy human individuals. TCRdb's copy holds only in-frame clones and misses some; the assay was immunoSEQ multiplex PCR. Found here are around 610,000 clones, about 96% of them singletons; the top ten hold about 0.12%. Only CD45RO-negative cells positively selected for CCR7 counted as naive CD8 cells, so terminally differentiated effector memory CD45RA+ cells were excluded. The sample consisted of naive CD8+ T cells sorted from blood. Receptors were obtained from a woman in her 30s in good health.

The chain is built from TRBV13 and TRBJ1-2; D is ambiguous. Looked up from germline, CDR1 is PRHDT and CDR2 is FYEKMQ (reference sequence). CDR3 size: 12 residues. Trimming left V 2 bases short and J 8 bases short, with 9 bases between. DNA of the CDR3: TGTGCCAGCAGCTTAATCTCCTTAGGCTACACCTTC. This sequence encodes CASSLISLGYTF.

The V and J genes are TRBV27 and TRBJ1-5; D call uncertain. V was cut by 4 bases and J by 7 bases, with 17 bases left in between. Germline values: CDR1 MNHEY, CDR2 SMNVEV (reference sequence). The CDR3 totals 15 residues. CDR3: CASSSAGGEEQPQHF. Here the CDR3 DNA reads TGTGCCAGCAGTTCCGCCGGCGGGGAGGAGCAGCCCCAGCATTTT.

This chain uses TRBV7-6 with TRBJ2-7, with TRBD2 as a possible D gene (6 bases). The CDR3 is made up of 15 amino acids. CDR1 SGHVS and CDR2 FNYEAQ come from the germline V gene. Trimming removed 5 bases at V and 0 bases at J, with 14 bases between. The CDR3 DNA reads TGTGCCAGCAGCGCGGGACTCTCCGGCTCCTACGAGCAGTACTTC. Translated: CASSAGLSGSYEQYF. Based on the CDR3 plus reference TRBV7-6 and TRBJ2-7, the full variable domain is GAGVSQSPRYKVTKRGQDVALRCDPISGHVSLYWYRQALGQGPEFLTYFNYEAQQDKSGLPNDRFSAERPEGSISTLTIQRTEQRDSAMYRCASSAGLSGSYEQYFGPGTRLTVT.

This rearrangement joins TRBV18 to TRBJ1-1; 10 nucleotides line up with TRBD1. The CDR3 covers 16 residues. V shed 3 bases and J 6 bases; nucleotides not matched to a gene: 10. Germline CDR1 reads KGHSH; CDR2 reads LQKENI. The chain's CDR3 is CASSPPGTGVLAEAFF. The CDR3 DNA follows: TGTGCCAGCTCACCCCCCGGGACAGGGGTTTTAGCTGAAGCTTTCTTT.

A word on this clone: Distinct nucleotide sequences in the sample also encode this CDR3. V usage is TRBV27 and J usage is TRBJ2-2; perhaps TRBD2 as D (6 bases). Germline V gene data show CDR1 as MNHEY and CDR2 as SMNVEV (reference sequence). The CDR3 is 14 amino acids. V was shortened by 6 bases and J by 1 base, with 9 bases between the two germline ends. CDR3 nucleotides: TGTGCCAGCAGGCCGGGACTGAACACCGGGGAGCTGTTTTTT. It codes for CASRPGLNTGELFF.

Comment on this clone: This sample includes further DNA sequences coding for the same CDR3. V gene TRBV11-2 combines with J gene TRBJ2-7; D is ambiguous. The CDR3 has 12 residues. CDR1 is SGHAT, CDR2 FQNNGV, per germline. The germline V and J ends were trimmed by 0 bases and 2 bases, with 2 bases remaining between them. The CDR3 here is CASSLDAYEQYF. The CDR3, as DNA: TGTGCCAGCAGCTTAGATGCCTACGAGCAGTACTTC.

V usage is TRBV28 and J usage is TRBJ2-7, with D possibly being TRBD2 (5 bases). Per the germline V gene, CDR1 is MDHEN and CDR2 is SYDVKM. The CDR3 length is 15 residues. With 4 bases removed from V and 0 bases from J, the gap between germline ends came to 13 bases. CDR3 bases: TGTGCCAGCAGTTGGGAGCGGAGTAGCTCCTACGAGCAGTACTTC. Translating gives CASSWERSSSYEQYF.

This rearrangement joins TRBV29-1 to TRBJ2-1, with D perhaps TRBD1 (6 bases). This CDR3 has 14 amino acids. Germline V gene data show CDR1 as SQVTM and CDR2 as ANQGSEA. V was clipped by 4 bases and J by 1 base, with 11 bases between them. The CDR3 is CSVVGTTSYNEQFF. For the CDR3, the DNA is TGCAGCGTTGTAGGGACAACATCCTACAATGAGCAGTTCTTC.

The J gene is TRBJ2-7, the V gene TRBV28; 11 bases fit TRBD2. CDR3 length: 15 amino acids. Germline loops: CDR1 MDHEN, CDR2 SYDVKM. V was pared by 4 bases and J by 1 base, with 3 bases of the junction left unmatched. This CDR3 reads CASSSSSGGSYEQYF. CDR3 coding DNA: TGTGCCAGCAGTTCGTCTAGCGGGGGGTCCTACGAGCAGTACTTC.

This rearrangement joins TRBV28 to TRBJ1-1; no firm D call. The CDR3 consists of 12 residues. CDR1 is MDHEN, CDR2 SYDVKM, per germline. V shed 5 bases and J shed 3 bases, with 7 bases lying between them. CDR3 sequence (DNA): TGTGCCAGCAGTCCCTCCCACACTGAAGCTTTCTTT. Translating it yields CASSPSHTEAFF.

This clone was seen only once. The rearrangement links TRBV5-4 to TRBJ2-1; a weak D match, TRBD2 (6 bases). The germline V and J ends were trimmed by 4 bases and 0 bases, with 14 bases remaining between them. The CDR3 sequence is 16 residues long. Per germline, CDR1 SGHNT and CDR2 YYREEE (reference sequence). The CDR3 bases are TGTGCCAGCAGCCTTAAACTAGCTCCCTCCTACAATGAGCAGTTCTTC. It translates to CASSLKLAPSYNEQFF.

V gene TRBV9 combines with J gene TRBJ1-1; D unresolved. This CDR3 has 13 residues. V shed 5 bases and J shed 1 base, with 9 bases lying between them. The V gene's germline CDR1 is SGDLS and CDR2 YYNGEE. The chain's CDR3 is CASRPMTNTEAFF. CDR3 bases: TGTGCCAGCAGACCGATGACGAACACTGAAGCTTTCTTT.

In this sample, this clone turned up a few times. The gene calls are TRBV2 and TRBJ1-5, with 7 bases identical to TRBD1. CDR3 length: 14 amino acids. V lost 5 bases to trimming and J lost 3 bases; unmatched junction nucleotides: 4. CDR1 is SNHLY, CDR2 FYNNEI, per germline. The DNA for the CDR3 is TGTGCCAGCAGTCCTACAGGGGCCAATCAGCCCCAGCATTTT. It translates to CASSPTGANQPQHF.

This chain connects TRBV27 to TRBJ2-1; possibly TRBD2 for D (5 bases). The CDR3 has 15 residues. V lost 0 bases and J 2 bases, leaving 8 bases between the germline ends. Germline V CDR1 and CDR2: MNHEY, SMNVEV (reference sequence). The CDR3 DNA reads TGTGCCAGCAGTTTATCCGGTAGCGCCTACAATGAGCAGTTCTTC. Translated, it gives CASSLSGSAYNEQFF.

This chain joins TRBV4-1 and TRBJ1-3; D perhaps matches TRBD1 (5 bases). The germline CDR1 and CDR2 sequences are MGHRA and YSYEKL. The CDR3 has 16 amino acids. Between the trimmed V and J ends, which lost 2 bases and 0 bases, there was a span of 11 bases. CDR3 region: CASSQPAGNSGNTIYF. CDR3 sequence (DNA): TGCGCCAGCAGCCAACCCGCAGGGAACTCTGGAAACACCATATATTTT.

CDR3 bases: TGTGCTAGTGGGATAGACAGTCCAAGGGGCACCGGGGAGCTGTTTTTT. This sequence encodes CASGIDSPRGTGELFF. This rearrangement joins TRBV12-5 to TRBJ2-2, with D possibly matching TRBD1 (5 bases). V shed 6 bases and J shed 4 bases, with 18 bases lying between them. Germline values: CDR1 LGHNT, CDR2 FRNRAP. The CDR3 is 16 residues long.

This chain joins TRBV9 and TRBJ2-2; D possibly uses TRBD1 or TRBD2 (5 bases each). Per germline, CDR1 SGDLS and CDR2 YYNGEE. V was trimmed by 3 bases and J by 0 bases, leaving 15 bases between them. There are 17 residues in the CDR3. This chain's CDR3 is CASSEKRDGANTGELFF. The DNA of the CDR3 is TGTGCCAGCAGCGAAAAACGGGACGGCGCGAACACCGGGGAGCTGTTTTTT.

In nucleotides, the CDR3 is TGTGCCAGCAGCGGTACAGGGGAGGGATACATGAACACTGAAGCTTTCTTT. Its translation is CASSGTGEGYMNTEAFF. The V call is TRBV9, the J call TRBJ1-1; TRBD1 matches 7 bases. The V and J ends lost 3 bases and 0 bases, in that order; junction bases with no gene match: 11. Germline loops: CDR1 SGDLS, CDR2 YYNGEE. The CDR3 is 17 residues long.

The V and J genes are TRBV29-1 and TRBJ2-5; 7 bases are a match to TRBD2. The J call is in doubt because the DNA end fits TRBJ2-7 better. The CDR3 consists of 11 residues. Germline CDR1 SQVTM, CDR2 ANQGSEA. For the CDR3, the DNA is TGCAGCGTCTCTAGCGGCTACGAGCAGTACTTC. Translation gives CSVSSGYEQYF.

The chain carries TRBV5-1 and TRBJ2-1; 7 bases align to TRBD2. Germline V gives CDR1 SGHRS, CDR2 YFSETQ. With V trimmed by 2 bases and J by 8 bases, 16 bases remained unmatched. There are 17 residues in the CDR3. CDR3 sequence: CASSLGILAMELDEQFF. The CDR3 coding sequence is TGCGCCAGCAGCTTAGGTATACTAGCGATGGAACTCGATGAGCAGTTCTTC.

The genes are TRBV18 and TRBJ2-1; D possibly uses TRBD1 or TRBD2 (5 bases each). Germline CDR1 is KGHSH and CDR2 is LQKENI. V was clipped by 6 bases and J by 6 bases, with 18 bases between them. The CDR3 is 15 residues long. Here the CDR3 DNA reads TGTGCCAGCTCCCGTACGGGGCCGCGATCCAATGAGCAGTTCTTC. Residues: CASSRTGPRSNEQFF.

Only one count was recorded for this clone. The chain links TRBV2 to TRBJ2-7; TRBD1 matches at 11 bases. Trimming took 0 bases from V and 11 from J; bases not matched to a gene: 12. The CDR3 length is 16 residues. Germline CDR1 SNHLY, CDR2 FYNNEI. The CDR3 loop reads CASSEAEDRGLEEKYF. The CDR3 region has the DNA TGTGCCAGCAGTGAAGCAGAGGACAGGGGGCTTGAAGAAAAGTACTTC. Supplemented by reference TRBV2 and TRBJ2-7, the full variable domain reads EPEVTQTPSHQVTQMGQEVILRCVPISNHLYFYWYRQILGQKVEFLVSFYNNEISEKSEIFDDQFSVERPDGSNFTLKIRSTKLEDSAMYFCASSEAEDRGLEEKYFGPGTRLTVT.

The V gene is TRBV15, the J gene TRBJ1-3; D is uncertain. Trimming took off 4 bases at V and 2 bases at J, with 9 bases between the two ends. Germline V CDR1 and CDR2: LNHNV, YYDKDF (reference sequence). The CDR3 consists of 14 residues. The CDR3 sequence is CATSTSEAGNTIYF. The CDR3 bases are TGTGCCACCAGCACCTCGGAGGCTGGAAACACCATATATTTT. Filled out from reference TRBV15 and TRBJ1-3, the complete variable domain reads DAMVIQNPRYQVTQFGKPVTLSCSQTLNHNVMYWYQQKSSQAPKLLFHYYDKDFNNEADTPDNFQSRRPNTSFCFLDIRSPGLGDTAMYLCATSTSEAGNTIYFGEGSWLTVV.

CDR3 coding DNA: TGTGCCAGCAGCCCCTTCGGGAACCCAAACACAGATACGCAGTATTTT. The encoded protein is CASSPFGNPNTDTQYF. This sequence joins TRBV27 and TRBJ2-3, with D maybe TRBD2 (5 bases). CDR1 MNHEY and CDR2 SMNVEV come from the germline V gene (reference sequence). Deletions cut 6 bases from V and 2 bases from J, with 18 bases between. CDR3 size: 16 residues.